This T cell receptor beta chain was observed in a study of cytomegalovirus exposure and HLA in healthy donors listed by TCRdb under 2017. Background on the whole study: An earlier analysis of about 560 of the donors reported roughly 300 Gb of sequence data and some 110 million unique TCR beta sequences obtained from some 200 million T cells. An early release covering about 600 HLA-typed donors comprised roughly 300 gigabases of sequencing data and around 80 million unique TCR sequences. Of the roughly 390 genotyped donors, approximately 83% fell in the genetic ancestry cluster associated with self-reported Caucasian donors. The study aimed to test whether signatures of past pathogen exposure could be identified by cataloging public T cell receptors. Using immunosequencing, the study profiled T cell repertoires from 500 to 800 subjects and related those repertoires to cytomegalovirus serostatus. A separate validation cohort of roughly 110 different subjects was used in addition to the roughly 720-subject first cohort. To predict cytomegalovirus infection status, the study brought together high-throughput TCR immunosequencing, statistical association of individual TCRs with disease status, and machine learning. In a later analysis, previously published TCR beta repertoires from 550 to 700 donors were re-analyzed and high-resolution HLA genotyping was added so that TCR occurrence patterns could be studied. Rather than drawing on any new phenotypic data, the later analysis identified candidate immune exposures from TCR beta sequences and the way those sequences occurred across donors. An earlier analysis of 587 of the donors used high-throughput TCR beta sequencing to judge whether each TCR beta V gene segment behaved as functional or pseudogenic. Alongside the repertoire data, information on donor age, sex, ethnicity and CMV serostatus was compiled. A later genetic analysis took genome-wide SNP genotypes for about 65% of the 666 donors and used that subset as a discovery cohort. All discovery cohort repertoires had been generated on a single sequencing platform. Class I and class II HLA loci were covered by the typing at four-digit resolution. The number of typed donors differed by locus: roughly 629-640 for A, B, C, DRB1 and DQB1; approximately 520 for DQA1; around 580 for DPA1; and some 430 for DPB1. Four or five DR-DQ haplotypes were treated as single units for association and clustering because of strong linkage in the cohort. Among about 390 genotyped donors of the cohort, an average of approximately 230,000 unique TCR beta nucleotide sequences were sequenced per donor, around 20% of them non-productive.

Here is what the overall study found, with its caveats: A further reported finding was that TCR beta sequences accurately predicted the HLA-A and HLA-B alleles for most subjects in the first cohort. A later analysis found that HLA-associated TCR beta chains were more clonally expanded and had lower generation probabilities than equally common non-associated chains. A cluster of highly shared sequence variants was judged likely to represent a technical artifact of the sequencing pipeline. In a later genetic analysis, a missense DCLRE1C variant was associated with V-gene and J-gene trimming of TCR beta chains, and the association was replicated in an independent cohort. The study listed 150 to 200 TCR beta chains as associated with cytomegalovirus. Presence/absence analyses assumed roughly uniform sequencing depth across donors, an assumption that may not hold. Assigning TCR associations to individual alleles was difficult when HLA alleles, especially DR and DQ, strongly co-occurred. A few of the identified cytomegalovirus-associated TCR beta chains were confirmed in vitro to be specific for cytomegalovirus antigens. Specific HLA alleles were associated with 15,000 to 20,000 TCR beta sequences at a false discovery rate of 0.05 in a later analysis. Linkage disequilibrium might explain the correlated functional status among segregating V segments, but an unknown experimental factor could not be ruled out. Only TCR beta chains were sequenced in this cohort, and the absence of alpha or paired-chain data limited detectable features. A later analysis found that most CMV-associated TCR beta chains appeared HLA-restricted, with HLA associations seemingly driven largely by CMV exposure. Most TCR sequences were seen in very few donors, while some public TCRs were found in many individuals. An earlier analysis of approximately 530 of the donors showed that most TCR beta V segments appeared in productive rearrangements either about 87% or about 30% of the time, which broadly matched IMGT annotations. It was suggested by the authors that the approach could potentially be generalized to other disease states and immunological phenotypes. Cytomegalovirus status was reported to be diagnosed by the classifier with high specificity and sensitivity in both the original and validation cohorts. Because some donors lacked HLA typing at each locus, the association tests relied only on the typed subset. The earlier analysis of almost 600 of the donors excluded over 15 rarely observed V segments, including chromosome 9 orphons, because counts were too low. Compared with the approximately 670-donor mean, donors in an Asian-associated ancestry cluster had fewer N-insertions in productive TCRs, according to a later genetic analysis. Immune exposure information for the cohort was limited to CMV serostatus. Some IMGT-functional V segments, including TRBV6-2 and TRBV6-3, could not be told apart with the 87-base-pair reads, so those segments were excluded. In a later analysis, several top co-occurrence clusters were reported to appear linked to parvovirus B19, influenza, CMV and Epstein-Barr virus. In a later analysis, TCR association rates were found to vary across HLA loci, with the most associated TCRs seen for DRB1 alleles and the fewest for HLA-C alleles.

Worth noting for this clone: This receptor's antigen is unknown. The input lacks base qualities; no much larger clone sits a single base away.

Receptor libraries were prepared by the immunoSEQ multiplex PCR assay. A mixture of 60 forward primers for TCR Vbeta segments and 13 reverse primers for TCR Jbeta segments was used in the multiplex PCR. The CDR3 region of rearranged TCR beta genes was amplified from genomic DNA by a multiplex PCR assay. The Illumina HiSeq System was used to sequence the amplified TCR beta libraries as 87-base-pair reads. In the source study's methods: A later analysis tallied some 79 million unique TCR beta chains across the roughly 610 repertoires, and about 12 million of those chains were shared by two or more donors. To remove PCR and sequencing errors, raw reads were error-corrected and collapsed into unique sequences using a nearest-neighbor algorithm that merged closely related sequences. CDR3 sequences were aligned to IMGT reference sequences to assign V, D and J gene segments. For a sequence to be retained, a match of at least six nucleotides was required to both a V gene segment and a J gene segment. Rearrangements were called productive when the CDR3 lacked stop codons and stayed in frame with V and J; all others were non-productive. CDR3 was defined by IMGT convention, running from the second conserved V-encoded cysteine to the conserved J-encoded phenylalanine. The earlier analysis of 450 to 750 of the donors excluded any sequence lacking an unambiguous match to a single V gene segment. An earlier analysis of about 600 of the donors called V segments functional above 56.7% productive rearrangements and segregating when the between-donor standard deviation exceeded 5%. A statistical classification framework was developed to diagnose cytomegalovirus status using the catalog of TCR beta chain sequences. V and J gene assignment, in a later analysis, came from comparing TCR nucleotide sequences with IMGT/GENE-DB human TR gene sequences. The TCRdist pipeline was used in a later analysis to assign CDR3 sequences and most-parsimonious VDJ recombination scenarios. In a later analysis, every TCR beta chain was defined by the combination of its CDR3 amino acid sequence and its V-gene family, and reads without a unique V-gene family were dropped. A later analysis removed roughly 590 highly shared, low-generation-probability nucleotide sequences to deal with suspected cross-contamination and a sequencing artifact. A later analysis calculated a clonal expansion index for each public chain from normalized within-repertoire ranks of inferred template counts. In a later analysis, generation probabilities were computed with a VDJ recombination model fitted to out-of-frame rearrangements, and the resulting probabilities were checked against IGoR. Hypergeometric tests were used in a later analysis to score TCR-TCR, TCR-HLA and TCR-CMV co-occurrence, with a repertoire-size bias correction applied to the TCR pairs. In a later analysis, false discovery rates were estimated by permuting HLA or CMV assignments 20 times. In a later analysis, co-occurring TCRs were grouped with DBSCAN, and TCRdist sequence similarity was added when clustering was performed within HLA-allele-positive subsets. Repertoires with fewer than 30,000 or more than 120,000 public chains, plus five repertoires with anomalous nucleotide sharing, were excluded from co-occurrence clustering. TCRdb carries this immuneACCESS record with in-frame sequences only. Its versions omit some clonotypes, under half of them owing to an unresolved V gene in the studies checked, with the rest unexplained. That table is the source of V, J and clone size, and D and trimming were worked out from the DNA. The sample records around 120,000 clones, 60% to 85% of which are singletons. Of the sample, over 4% falls within the top ten clones.

The cohort comprised under 700 healthy bone marrow donors. At the time of sampling, all cohort members were nominally healthy, though unrecorded immune exposures were likely present. The donor was CMV seropositive and was included in the group of about 290 seropositive cohort members. A peripheral blood sample was collected from each donor, and TCR beta sequencing was performed on peripheral blood mononuclear cells. Genomic DNA extraction from the blood cell samples was performed with the Qiagen DNeasy Blood Extraction Kit. After removal of 1 base from V and 8 bases from J, the junction retains 7 bases not matched to a gene. CDR1 and CDR2 are read off the germline V gene (reference sequence) as MNHEY and SMNVEV. The CDR3 spans 15 residues, from the cysteine through the phenylalanine. Of all the DNA, just the CDR3 is kept, 45 bases in frame from base 1.

This sequence originates from a female donor in good health and CMV-seropositive. The rearranged segments are TRBV27 and TRBJ1-4, and 7 bases in between align with TRBD1. The sequenced sample was PBMCs. The CDR3 reads as follows: CASSLFADRSEKLFF. The DNA is TGTGCCAGCAGTTTATTTGCGGACAGGAGCGAAAAACTGTTTTTT.